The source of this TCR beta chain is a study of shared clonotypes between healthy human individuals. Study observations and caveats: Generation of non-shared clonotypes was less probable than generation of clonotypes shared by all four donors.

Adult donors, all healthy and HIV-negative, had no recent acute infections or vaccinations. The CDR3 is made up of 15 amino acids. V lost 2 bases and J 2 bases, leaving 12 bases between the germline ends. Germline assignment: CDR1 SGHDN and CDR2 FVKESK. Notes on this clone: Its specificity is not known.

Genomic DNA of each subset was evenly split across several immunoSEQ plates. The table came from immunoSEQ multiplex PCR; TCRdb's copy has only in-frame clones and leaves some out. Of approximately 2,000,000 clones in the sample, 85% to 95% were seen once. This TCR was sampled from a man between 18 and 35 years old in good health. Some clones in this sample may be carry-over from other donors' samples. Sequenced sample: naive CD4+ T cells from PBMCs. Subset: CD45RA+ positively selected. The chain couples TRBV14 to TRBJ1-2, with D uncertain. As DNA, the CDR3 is TGTGCCAGCAGCCAAACACAAAGTTACAACTATGGCTACACCTTC. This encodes CASSQTQSYNYGYTF.